This T cell receptor (beta chain) was recovered during a study of regulatory and conventional T cells in RAG deficiency. Blood CD4+ CD25-low CD127-high conventional T cells supplied the genomic DNA template. Assay: immunoSEQ multiplex PCR; the TCRdb copy retains only in-frame clones and omits some. This sample has around 20,000 clones; approximately 96% occur once, and the top ten carry about 1.2%. Germline loops: CDR1 MGHRA, CDR2 YSYEKL. V was trimmed by 8 bases and J by 6 bases, leaving 13 bases between them. The CDR3 is made up of 12 amino acids. Of note for this clone: The antigen is undetermined.

General study results and limits: Omenn syndrome and CID/AS patients had 80 to 100-fold fewer unique Treg TCR beta sequences, versus 8 to 10-fold elsewhere. RAG-deficient patients showed markedly lower Shannon entropy and higher Simpson indices than control T-cell subsets. Omenn patients showed >75% Treg-Tconv overlap and shorter CDR3 lengths. Omenn CD25-high CD127-low cells may be activated cells, not true Tregs.

A further study also used this sample, focusing on regulatory T cells. Per that study: Primers: 52 TRBV forward and 13 TRBJ reverse.

The receptor was isolated from a human donor in good health. The V call is TRBV4-1, the J call TRBJ1-1, with D perhaps matching TRBD1 (5 bases). The sequenced sample was CD25- CD4+ T cells sorted from blood. The CDR3 DNA is TGCGCCAGCGAGGATCGGGGGTCTGAAGCTTTCTTT. This codes for CASEDRGSEAFF.